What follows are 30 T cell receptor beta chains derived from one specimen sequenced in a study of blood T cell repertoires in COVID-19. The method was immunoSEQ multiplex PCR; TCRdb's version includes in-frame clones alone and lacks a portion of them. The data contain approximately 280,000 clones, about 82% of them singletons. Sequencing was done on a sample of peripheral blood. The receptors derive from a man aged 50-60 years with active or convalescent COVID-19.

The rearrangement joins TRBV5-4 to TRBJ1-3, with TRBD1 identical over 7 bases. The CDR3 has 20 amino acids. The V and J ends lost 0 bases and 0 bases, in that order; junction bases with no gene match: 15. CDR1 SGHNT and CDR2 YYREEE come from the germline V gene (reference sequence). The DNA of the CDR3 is TGTGCCAGCAGCTTGGGGGACAGATGGGTATGGGTTAACTCTGGAAACACCATATATTTT. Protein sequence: CASSLGDRWVWVNSGNTIYF. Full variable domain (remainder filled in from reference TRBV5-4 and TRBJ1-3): ETGVTQSPTHLIKTRGQQVTLRCSSQSGHNTVSWYQQALGQGPQFIFQYYREEENGRGNFPPRFSGLQFPNYSSELNVNALELDDSALYLCASSLGDRWVWVNSGNTIYFGEGSWLTVV.

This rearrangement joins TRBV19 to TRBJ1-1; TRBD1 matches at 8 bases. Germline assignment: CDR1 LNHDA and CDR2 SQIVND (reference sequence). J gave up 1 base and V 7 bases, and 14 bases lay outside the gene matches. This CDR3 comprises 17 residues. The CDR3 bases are TGTGCCAGTAAGGGAGCCGGGACAGGACAGGAGAACACTGAAGCTTTCTTT. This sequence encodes CASKGAGTGQENTEAFF.

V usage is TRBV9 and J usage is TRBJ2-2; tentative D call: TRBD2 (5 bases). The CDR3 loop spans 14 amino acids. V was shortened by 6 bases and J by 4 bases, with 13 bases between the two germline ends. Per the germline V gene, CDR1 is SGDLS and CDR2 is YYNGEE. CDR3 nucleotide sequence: TGTGCCAGCACCCGAGGAGGTATCACCGGGGAGCTGTTTTTT. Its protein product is CASTRGGITGELFF. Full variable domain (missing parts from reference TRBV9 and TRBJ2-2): DSGVTQTPKHLITATGQRVTLRCSPRSGDLSVYWYQQSLDQGLQFLIQYYNGEERAKGNILERFSAQQFPDLHSELNLSSLELGDSALYFCASTRGGITGELFFGEGSRLTVL.

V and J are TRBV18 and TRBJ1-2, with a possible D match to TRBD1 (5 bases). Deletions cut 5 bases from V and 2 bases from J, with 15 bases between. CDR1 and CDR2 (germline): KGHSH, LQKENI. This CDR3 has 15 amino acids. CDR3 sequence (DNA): TGTGCCAGCTCATCGGACATCACAACCAACTATGGCTACACCTTC. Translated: CASSSDITTNYGYTF.

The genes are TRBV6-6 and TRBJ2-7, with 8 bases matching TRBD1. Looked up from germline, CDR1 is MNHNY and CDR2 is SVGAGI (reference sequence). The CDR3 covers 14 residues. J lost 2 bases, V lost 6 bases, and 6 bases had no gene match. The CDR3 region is CASRDGQGPYEQYF. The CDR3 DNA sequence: TGTGCCAGCAGGGACGGACAGGGCCCCTACGAGCAGTACTTC.

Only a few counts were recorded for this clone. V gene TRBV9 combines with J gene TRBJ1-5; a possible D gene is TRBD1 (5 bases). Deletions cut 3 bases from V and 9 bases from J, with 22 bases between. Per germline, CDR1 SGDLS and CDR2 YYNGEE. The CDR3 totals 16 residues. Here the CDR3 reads CASSGGIDAGVRPQHF. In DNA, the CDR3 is TGTGCCAGCAGCGGCGGGATTGATGCGGGGGTTAGGCCCCAGCATTTT.

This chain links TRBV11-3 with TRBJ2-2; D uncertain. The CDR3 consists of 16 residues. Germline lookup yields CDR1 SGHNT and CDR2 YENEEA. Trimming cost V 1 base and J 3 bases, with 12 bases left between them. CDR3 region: CASSLGYLKDTGELFF. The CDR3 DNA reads TGTGCCAGCAGCTTAGGCTATTTGAAAGACACCGGGGAGCTGTTTTTT.

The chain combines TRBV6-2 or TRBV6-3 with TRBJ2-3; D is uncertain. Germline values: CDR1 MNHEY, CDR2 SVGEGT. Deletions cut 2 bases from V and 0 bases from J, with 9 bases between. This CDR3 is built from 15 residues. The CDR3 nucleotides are TGTGCCAGCAGTTACGATCTAGTAAGCACAGATACGCAGTATTTT. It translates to CASSYDLVSTDTQYF.

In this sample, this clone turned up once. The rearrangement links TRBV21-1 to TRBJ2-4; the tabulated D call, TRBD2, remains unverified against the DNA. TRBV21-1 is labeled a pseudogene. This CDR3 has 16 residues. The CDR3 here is CASSKSEGLAGNIQYF. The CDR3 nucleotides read TGTGCCAGCAGCAAAAGCGAGGGGCTAGCGGGAAACATTCAGTACTTC.

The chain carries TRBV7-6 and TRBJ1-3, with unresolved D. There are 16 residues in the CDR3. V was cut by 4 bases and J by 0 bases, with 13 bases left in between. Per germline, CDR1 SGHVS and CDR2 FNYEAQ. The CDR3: CASSSAPGVSGNTIYF. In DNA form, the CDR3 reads TGTGCCAGCAGCTCCGCACCCGGAGTCTCTGGAAACACCATATATTTT.

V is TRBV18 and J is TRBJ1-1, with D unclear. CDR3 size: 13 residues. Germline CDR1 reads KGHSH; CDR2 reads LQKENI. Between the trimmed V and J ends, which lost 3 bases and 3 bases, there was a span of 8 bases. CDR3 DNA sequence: TGTGCCAGCTCACCTTCAACGGACACTGAAGCTTTCTTT. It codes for CASSPSTDTEAFF.

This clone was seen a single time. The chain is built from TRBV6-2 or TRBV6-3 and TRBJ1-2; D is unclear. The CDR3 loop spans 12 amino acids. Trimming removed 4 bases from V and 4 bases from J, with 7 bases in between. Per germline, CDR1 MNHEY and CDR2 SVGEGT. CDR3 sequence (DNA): TGTGCCAGCAGTTTTCGGGGCTATGGCTACACCTTC. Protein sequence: CASSFRGYGYTF.

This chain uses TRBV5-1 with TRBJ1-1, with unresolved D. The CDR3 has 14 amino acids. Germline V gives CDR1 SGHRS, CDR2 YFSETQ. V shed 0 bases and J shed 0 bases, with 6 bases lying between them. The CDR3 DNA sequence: TGCGCCAGCAGCTTGGGCTCAGTGAACACTGAAGCTTTCTTT. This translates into CASSLGSVNTEAFF.

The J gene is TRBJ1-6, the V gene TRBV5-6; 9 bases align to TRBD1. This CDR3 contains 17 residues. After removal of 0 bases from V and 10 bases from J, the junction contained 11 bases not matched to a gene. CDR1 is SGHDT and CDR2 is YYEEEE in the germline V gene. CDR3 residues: CASSLGRTGVGGSPLHF. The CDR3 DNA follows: TGTGCCAGCAGCTTGGGGCGGACAGGGGTCGGAGGGTCACCCCTCCACTTT.

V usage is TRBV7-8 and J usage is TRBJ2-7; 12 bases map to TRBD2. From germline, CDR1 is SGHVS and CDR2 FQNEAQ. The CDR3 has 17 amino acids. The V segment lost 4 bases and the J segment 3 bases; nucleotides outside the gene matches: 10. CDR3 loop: CASSSYRLAGEGYEQYF. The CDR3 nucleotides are TGTGCCAGCAGCTCGTATAGACTAGCGGGAGAGGGCTACGAGCAGTACTTC.

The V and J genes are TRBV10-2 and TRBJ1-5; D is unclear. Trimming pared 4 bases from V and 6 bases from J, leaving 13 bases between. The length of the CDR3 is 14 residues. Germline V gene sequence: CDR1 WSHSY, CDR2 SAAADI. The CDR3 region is CASSARAGGQPQHF. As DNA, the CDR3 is TGCGCCAGCAGTGCACGGGCGGGCGGTCAGCCCCAGCATTTT.

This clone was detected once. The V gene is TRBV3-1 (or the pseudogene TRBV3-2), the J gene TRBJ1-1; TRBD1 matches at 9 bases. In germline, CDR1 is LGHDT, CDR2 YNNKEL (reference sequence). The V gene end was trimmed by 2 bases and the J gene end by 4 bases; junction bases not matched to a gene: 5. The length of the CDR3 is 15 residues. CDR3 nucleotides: TGTGCCAGCAGCCAACGGACAGGGGCGACCACTGAAGCTTTCTTT. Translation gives CASSQRTGATTEAFF.

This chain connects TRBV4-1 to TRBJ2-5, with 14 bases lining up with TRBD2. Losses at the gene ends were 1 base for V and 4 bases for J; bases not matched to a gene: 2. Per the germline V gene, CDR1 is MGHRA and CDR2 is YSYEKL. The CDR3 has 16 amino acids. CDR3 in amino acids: CASSQGGLAGVETQYF. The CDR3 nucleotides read TGCGCCAGCAGCCAAGGGGGACTAGCGGGAGTAGAGACCCAGTACTTC.

CDR3 loop: CASSMFLGGGETQYF. CDR3 DNA sequence: TGTGCCAGTAGTATGTTTCTCGGGGGTGGAGAGACCCAGTACTTC. The chain combines TRBV19 with TRBJ2-5, with D perhaps TRBD2 (6 bases). The CDR3 runs 15 residues. V lost 3 bases and J 4 bases, leaving 15 bases between the germline ends. Germline CDR1 is LNHDA and CDR2 is SQIVND (reference sequence).

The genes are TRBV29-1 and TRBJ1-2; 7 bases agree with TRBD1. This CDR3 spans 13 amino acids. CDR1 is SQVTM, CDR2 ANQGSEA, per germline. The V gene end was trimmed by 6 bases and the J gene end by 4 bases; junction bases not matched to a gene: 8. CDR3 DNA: TGCAGCGTGGAAACAGGGGATGTCTATGGCTACACCTTC. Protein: CSVETGDVYGYTF.

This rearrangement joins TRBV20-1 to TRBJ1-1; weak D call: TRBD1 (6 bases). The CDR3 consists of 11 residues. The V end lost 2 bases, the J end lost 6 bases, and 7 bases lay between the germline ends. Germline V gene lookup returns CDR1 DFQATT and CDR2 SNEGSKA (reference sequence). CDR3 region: CSARRTAEAFF. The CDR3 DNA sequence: TGCAGTGCTAGACGGACAGCTGAAGCTTTCTTT.

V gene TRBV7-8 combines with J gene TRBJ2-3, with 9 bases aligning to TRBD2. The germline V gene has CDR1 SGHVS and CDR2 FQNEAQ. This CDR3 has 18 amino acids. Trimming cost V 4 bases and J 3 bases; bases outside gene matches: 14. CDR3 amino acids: CASSSRDLAGTRTDTQYF. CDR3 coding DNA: TGTGCCAGCAGCTCCCGGGACCTAGCGGGAACGAGGACAGATACGCAGTATTTT. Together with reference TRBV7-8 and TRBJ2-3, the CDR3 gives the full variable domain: GAGVSQSPRYKVAKRGQDVALRCDPISGHVSLFWYQQALGQGPEFLTYFQNEAQLDKSGLPSDRFFAERPEGSVSTLKIQRTQQEDSAVYLCASSSRDLAGTRTDTQYFGPGTRLTVL.

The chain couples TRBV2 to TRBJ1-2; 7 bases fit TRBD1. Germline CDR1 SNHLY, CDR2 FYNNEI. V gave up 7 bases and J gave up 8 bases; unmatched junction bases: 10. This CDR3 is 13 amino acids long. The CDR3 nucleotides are TGTGCCAGCACCGGCAGAGGGGGCGGCGGCTACACCTTC. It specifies CASTGRGGGGYTF.

CDR3 nucleotides: TGCGCCAGCAGCTCCTGGACTAGCGGGGGGACAGATACGCAGTATTTT. Translating it yields CASSSWTSGGTDTQYF. This sequence joins TRBV5-1 and TRBJ2-3; 14 nucleotides align to TRBD2. With 3 bases clipped from V and 3 bases from J, the junction kept 3 bases outside the gene matches. CDR3 length equals 16 residues. The V gene's germline CDR1 is SGHRS and CDR2 YFSETQ.

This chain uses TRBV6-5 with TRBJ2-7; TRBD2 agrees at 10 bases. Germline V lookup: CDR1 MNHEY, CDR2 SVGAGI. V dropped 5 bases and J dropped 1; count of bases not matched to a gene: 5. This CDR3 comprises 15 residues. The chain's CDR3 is CASSTTAGGSYEQYF. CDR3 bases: TGTGCCAGCAGTACAACAGCGGGAGGGTCCTACGAGCAGTACTTC.

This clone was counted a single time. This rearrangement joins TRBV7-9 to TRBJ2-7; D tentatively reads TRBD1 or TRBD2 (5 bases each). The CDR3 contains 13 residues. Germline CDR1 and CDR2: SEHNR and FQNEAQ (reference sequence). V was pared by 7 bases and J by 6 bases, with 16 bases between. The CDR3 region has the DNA TGTGCCAGCACGAGGGGCCCCCTACGCGAGCAGTACTTC. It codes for CASTRGPLREQYF.

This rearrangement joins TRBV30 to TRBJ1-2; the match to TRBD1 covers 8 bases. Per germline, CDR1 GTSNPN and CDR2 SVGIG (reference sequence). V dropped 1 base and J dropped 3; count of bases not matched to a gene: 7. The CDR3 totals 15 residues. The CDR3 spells CAWSDSAGGYYGYTF. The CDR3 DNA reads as TGTGCCTGGAGTGATTCGGCAGGGGGCTACTATGGCTACACCTTC. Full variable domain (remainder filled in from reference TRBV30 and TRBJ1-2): SQTIHQWPATLVQPVGSPLSLECTVEGTSNPNLYWYRQAAGRGLQLLFYSVGIGQISSEVPQNLSASRPQDRQFILSSKKLLLSDSGFYLCAWSDSAGGYYGYTFGSGTRLTVV.

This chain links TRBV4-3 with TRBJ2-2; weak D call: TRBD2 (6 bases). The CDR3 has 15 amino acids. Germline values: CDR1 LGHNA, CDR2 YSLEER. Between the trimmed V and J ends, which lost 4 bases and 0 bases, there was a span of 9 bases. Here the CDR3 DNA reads TGCGCCAGCAGCCCTCTAGCGACGAACACCGGGGAGCTGTTTTTT. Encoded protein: CASSPLATNTGELFF.

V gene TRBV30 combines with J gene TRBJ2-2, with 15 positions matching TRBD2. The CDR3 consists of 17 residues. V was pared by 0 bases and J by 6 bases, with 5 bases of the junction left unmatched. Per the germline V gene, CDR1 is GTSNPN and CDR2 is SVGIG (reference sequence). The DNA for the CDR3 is TGTGCCTGGAGTGTAGGGACTAGCGGGAGGATGCCCGGGGAGCTGTTTTTT. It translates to CAWSVGTSGRMPGELFF.

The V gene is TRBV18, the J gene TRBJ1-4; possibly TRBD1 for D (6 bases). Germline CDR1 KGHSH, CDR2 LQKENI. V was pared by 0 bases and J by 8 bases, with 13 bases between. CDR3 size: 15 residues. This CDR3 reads CASSPPGGLKEKLFF. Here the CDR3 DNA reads TGTGCCAGCTCACCACCGGGGGGGCTTAAAGAAAAACTGTTTTTT.